One sample yielded the 18 T cell receptor beta chains listed below, sequenced in a study of CD8+ T cells in alopecia areata (dated by TCRdb to 2016 to 2018). Library preparation employed the immunoSEQ multiplex PCR assay. RNA was extracted from all samples and reverse transcribed into cDNA as template for TCR sequencing. As stored in TCRdb, this immuneACCESS dataset retains in-frame rearrangements with V and J assigned. A fraction of the clones does not appear; measured against another copy, unresolved V genes explain less than half of the discrepancy, and the remainder lacks a known reason. The sample records under 150,000 clones, 62% of which are singletons. 30% to 45% of the sample belongs to the ten largest clones. The specimen was CD8+ T cells sorted from blood. The receptors here all came from a human donor in good health.

The J gene is TRBJ1-1, the V gene TRBV5-1; no definite D call. Trimming took 1 base from V and 3 from J, leaving 7 bases between them. CDR1 and CDR2 from the germline V gene are SGHRS and YFSETQ. The CDR3 totals 13 residues. The CDR3: CASSLYQHTEAFF. For the CDR3, the DNA is TGCGCCAGCAGCTTGTATCAGCACACTGAAGCTTTCTTT. Drawing the rest from reference TRBV5-1 and TRBJ1-1, the complete variable domain is KAGVTQTPRYLIKTRGQQVTLSCSPISGHRSVSWYQQTPGQGLQFLFEYFSETQRNKGNFPGRFSGRQFSNSRSEMNVSTLELGDSALYLCASSLYQHTEAFFGQGTRLTVV.

The genes are TRBV7-9 and TRBJ2-3; D gene ambiguous. CDR3 length: 14 amino acids. The V end lost 0 bases, the J end lost 4 bases, and 8 bases lay between the germline ends. CDR1 SEHNR and CDR2 FQNEAQ come from the germline V gene (reference sequence). This CDR3 reads CASSLALDPDTQYF. The CDR3 coding sequence is TGTGCCAGCAGCTTAGCGCTTGACCCAGATACGCAGTATTTT.

J is TRBJ1-5 and V is TRBV5-6; D gene unclear. Germline CDR1 reads SGHDT; CDR2 reads YYEEEE. There are 14 residues in the CDR3. The ends were cut back, 0 bases at V and 7 bases at J, with 11 bases in the middle. The CDR3 spells CASSLGQEGQPQHF. The CDR3 DNA sequence: TGTGCCAGCAGCTTGGGGCAGGAGGGACAGCCCCAGCATTTT.

In its sample, this clone was seen a few times. The J gene is TRBJ2-7, the V gene TRBV7-9; 7 bases line up with TRBD1. Trimming removed 5 bases from V and 6 bases from J; junction bases left unmatched: 7. This CDR3 region has 13 residues. Germline values: CDR1 SEHNR, CDR2 FQNEAQ (reference sequence). The CDR3 is CASSRGTVSEQYF. CDR3 sequence (DNA): TGTGCCAGCAGCCGAGGGACAGTAAGCGAGCAGTACTTC.

The rearrangement uses TRBV4-2 and TRBJ2-1; TRBD2 matches at 13 bases. The germline V gene has CDR1 LGHNA and CDR2 YNFKEQ. This CDR3 is 15 amino acids long. With 4 bases clipped from V and 5 bases from J, the junction kept 2 bases outside the gene matches. The CDR3 loop is CASSPGLAGDNEQFF. CDR3 DNA: TGTGCCAGCAGCCCCGGACTAGCGGGAGACAATGAGCAGTTCTTC.

The chain carries TRBV2 and TRBJ1-2; 7 bases map to TRBD1. The CDR3 runs to 12 residues. J lost 4 bases, V lost 7 bases, and 3 bases had no gene match. CDR1 is SNHLY and CDR2 is FYNNEI in the germline V gene. CDR3 loop: CASNRGSYGYTF. CDR3 nucleotides: TGTGCCAGCAACAGGGGAAGCTATGGCTACACCTTC.

The chain joins TRBV18 to TRBJ2-5; D is perhaps TRBD1 (6 bases). Deletions cut 0 bases from V and 2 bases from J, with 7 bases between. This CDR3 has 14 amino acids. Germline V gene lookup returns CDR1 KGHSH and CDR2 LQKENI. The CDR3 sequence is CASSPPRGQETQYF. CDR3 coding DNA: TGTGCCAGCTCACCACCTAGGGGGCAAGAGACCCAGTACTTC.

The chain uses TRBV7-9 and TRBJ2-5; weak D call: TRBD2 (6 bases). The CDR3 totals 15 residues. Trimming pared 0 bases from V and 2 bases from J, leaving 10 bases between. CDR1 and CDR2 from the germline V gene are SEHNR and FQNEAQ (reference sequence). The CDR3 DNA reads as TGTGCCAGCAGCTTAGCTTCGGGGGTACAAGAGACCCAGTACTTC. Translated: CASSLASGVQETQYF.

The chain uses TRBV4-1 and TRBJ2-1; possible D gene TRBD1, 5 bases. Germline V gene sequence: CDR1 MGHRA, CDR2 YSYEKL. The V and J ends lost 7 bases and 2 bases respectively, with 9 bases between them. The CDR3 totals 13 residues. The DNA of the CDR3 is TGCGCCAGCAAGGCCAGGGCCTACAATGAGCAGTTCTTC. Protein product: CASKARAYNEQFF.

This clone appeared a few times. V is TRBV6-5 and J is TRBJ2-3; maybe TRBD1 (6 bases). Per germline, CDR1 MNHEY and CDR2 SVGAGI. The CDR3 sequence is 14 residues long. V lost 5 bases, J lost 5 bases, and 14 bases lay in between. CDR3 DNA sequence: TGTGCCAGCAGTAGCCAGGGGCCCGTAGATACGCAGTATTTT. This codes for CASSSQGPVDTQYF.

This chain uses TRBV19 with TRBJ1-2; D is uncertain. CDR1 and CDR2 (germline): LNHDA, SQIVND (reference sequence). The CDR3 extends over 12 amino acids. V was cut by 5 bases and J by 8 bases, with 12 bases left in between. The CDR3 DNA follows: TGTGCCAGTAGTCCCCCTACCGGAGGCTACACCTTC. Its translation is CASSPPTGGYTF.

V gene TRBV27 combines with J gene TRBJ2-7; D is possibly TRBD2 (5 bases). CDR1 is MNHEY and CDR2 is SMNVEV in the germline V gene (reference sequence). Deletions cut 6 bases from V and 5 bases from J, with 17 bases between. There are 14 residues in the CDR3. This chain's CDR3 is CASSPFTSFDEQYF. CDR3 in DNA: TGTGCCAGCAGCCCTTTTACTAGTTTCGACGAGCAGTACTTC.

This sequence joins TRBV30 and TRBJ2-2; maybe TRBD1 (5 bases). The V end was cut by 2 bases, the J end by 4 bases, with 14 bases between. Germline V gives CDR1 GTSNPN, CDR2 SVGIG (reference sequence). The CDR3 sequence is 15 residues long. CDR3 nucleotides: TGTGCCTGGAGTCAGGCCACAGGATTCACCGGGGAGCTGTTTTTT. Its translation is CAWSQATGFTGELFF.

This clone was recorded a few times. The chain links TRBV20-1 to TRBJ2-7; D uncertain. CDR3 length: 10 residues. The V end was cut by 6 bases, the J end by 2 bases, with 5 bases between. Germline V gives CDR1 DFQATT, CDR2 SNEGSKA (reference sequence). Written as DNA, the CDR3 is TGCAGTGCCTTTGCCTACGAGCAGTACTTC. Translating gives CSAFAYEQYF.

The chain carries TRBV9 and TRBJ2-7; D gene unclear. This CDR3 is built from 14 residues. Germline loops: CDR1 SGDLS, CDR2 YYNGEE. V dropped 0 bases and J dropped 5 bases, with 12 bases sitting between them. This CDR3 is CASSVDASSNEQYF. CDR3 sequence (DNA): TGTGCCAGCAGCGTAGACGCTAGTTCCAACGAGCAGTACTTC.

This clone was seen only a few times. The chain links TRBV13 to TRBJ2-7; the D gene is possibly TRBD2 (6 bases). The CDR3 totals 15 residues. Trimming took off 8 bases at V and 3 bases at J, with 20 bases between the two ends. Germline V CDR1 and CDR2: PRHDT, FYEKMQ (reference sequence). The CDR3: CASGGRDFNSYEQYF. CDR3 DNA: TGTGCCAGCGGAGGAAGGGACTTCAACAGCTACGAGCAGTACTTC.

This CDR3 is CASSLGSNTEAFF. DNA of the CDR3: TGTGCCAGCAGTTTGGGTTCGAACACTGAAGCTTTCTTT. The chain carries TRBV27 and TRBJ1-1, with no clear D. Per the germline V gene, CDR1 is MNHEY and CDR2 is SMNVEV (reference sequence). The CDR3 covers 13 residues. V was trimmed by 3 bases and J by 1 base, leaving 6 bases between them.

The chain links TRBV7-9 to TRBJ2-7; no definite D call. CDR3 size: 11 residues. Per the germline V gene, CDR1 is SEHNR and CDR2 is FQNEAQ (reference sequence). V lost 5 bases to trimming and J lost 2 bases, with 4 bases between them. Written as DNA, the CDR3 is TGTGCCAGCAGCATCACCTACGAGCAGTACTTC. Its protein product is CASSITYEQYF.